Listed below are T cell receptor beta chains from one sample, sequenced in a study of CD8 T cells in Susac syndrome. TCRdb analysed the immunoSEQ multiplex PCR reads with MiXCR anew, one entry per CDR3 protein. In the table there are around 130,000 distinct CDR3 sequences, approximately 95% of which are singletons. The sample consisted of CD4+ T cells from PBMCs. The source is a human donor with multiple sclerosis. Both conserved end residues are part of each CDR3. D genes are given only for firm matches. Clone size is given for some rows only: seen once, a few or many times, or a class if the clone is expanded.

D: TRBD2
size: NA
V: TRBV9
J: TRBJ2-3
DNA: TGTGCCAGCAGCGTAATGCTAGCGGGAGTGGGAGATACGCAGTATTTT
CDR3: CASSVMLAGVGDTQYF

D: NA
size: NA
V: TRBV20-1
J: TRBJ1-5
DNA: TGCAGTGCTAGTGATCCCGGTCGGGGCAGCAATCAGCCCCAGCATTTT
CDR3: CSASDPGRGSNQPQHF

D: NA
size: NA
V: TRBV7-3
J: TRBJ1-2
DNA: TGTGCCAGCAGCTTTGGGGGAACCGATGGCTACACCTTC
CDR3: CASSFGGTDGYTF

D: NA
size: NA
V: TRBV7-6
J: TRBJ1-1
DNA: TGTGCCAGCTCGGAGGATTCGAACACTGAAGCTTTCTTT
CDR3: CASSEDSNTEAFF

D: TRBD1
size: NA
V: TRBV6-5
J: TRBJ2-1
DNA: TGTGCCAGCAGGTCGGACAGGGGGACCTACAATGAGCAGTTCTTC
CDR3: CASRSDRGTYNEQFF

D: NA
size: NA
V: TRBV4-1
J: TRBJ2-3
DNA: TGCGCCAGCAGCCAAGATAGGGGGAGCGATACGCAGTATTTT
CDR3: CASSQDRGSDTQYF

D: NA
size: NA
V: TRBV5-4
J: TRBJ2-7
DNA: TGTGCCAGCAGCTTGGATCCGAAGGGGGTCTCCTACGAGCAGTACTTC
CDR3: CASSLDPKGVSYEQYF

D: TRBD2
size: NA
V: TRBV5-4
J: TRBJ2-6
DNA: TGTGCCAGCAGCTTCGGCGGGAGGACTGGGGCCAACGTCCTGACTTTC
CDR3: CASSFGGRTGANVLTF

D: NA
size: NA
V: TRBV5-1
J: TRBJ1-3
DNA: TGCGCCAGCAGGAGGGAACGCTCTGGAAACACCATATATTTT
CDR3: CASRRERSGNTIYF

D: TRBD2
size: NA
V: TRBV3-1
J: TRBJ2-7
DNA: TGTGCCAGCAGCCAAGATGGACTAGGAGACGTCTACGAGCAGTACTTC
CDR3: CASSQDGLGDVYEQYF

D: TRBD1
size: NA
V: TRBV20-1
J: TRBJ1-2
DNA: TGCAGTGCTTCTCAATCGGACAGGTCGGCCACCTTC
CDR3: CSASQSDRSATF

D: TRBD2
size: NA
V: TRBV30
J: TRBJ2-6
DNA: TGTGCCTTCACTAGCGGACCCCTCTCCGGGGCCAACGTCCTGACTTTC
CDR3: CAFTSGPLSGANVLTF

D: NA
size: NA
V: TRBV4-3
J: TRBJ1-5
DNA: TGCGCCAGCAGCCAAGACGACAGCGGGATGCGGCCCCAGCATTTT
CDR3: CASSQDDSGMRPQHF

D: TRBD1
size: NA
V: TRBV30
J: TRBJ2-7
DNA: TGTGCCTGGAGTGCGGACAGGGGGCGGCACGAGCAGTACTTC
CDR3: CAWSADRGRHEQYF

D: NA
size: NA
V: TRBV29-1
J: TRBJ2-6
DNA: TGCAGCGTTGTAGGGGAAATATTGGCTGGGGCCAACGTCCTGACTTTC
CDR3: CSVVGEILAGANVLTF

D: NA
size: NA
V: TRBV27
J: TRBJ2-6
DNA: TGTGCCAGCGCCGACCAGGGTTCTGGGGCCAACGTCCTGACTTTC
CDR3: CASADQGSGANVLTF

D: NA
size: NA
V: TRBV9
J: TRBJ2-1
DNA: TGTGCCAGCAGCGTAGAGGGACGGACTAATGAGCAGCTCTTC
CDR3: CASSVEGRTNEQLF

D: TRBD2
size: NA
V: TRBV10-3
J: TRBJ2-5
DNA: TGTGCCATCAGTGTTATAGCGGGGGAGACCCAGTACTTC
CDR3: CAISVIAGETQYF

D: NA
size: NA
V: TRBV11-3
J: TRBJ2-1
DNA: TGTGCCAGCAGCCCAGATAGCGGCTCCTACAATGAGCAGTTCTTC
CDR3: CASSPDSGSYNEQFF

D: NA
size: NA
V: TRBV7-9
J: TRBJ2-3
DNA: TGTGCCAGCAGCTTAGGGGCTAGCACAGATACGCAGTATTTT
CDR3: CASSLGASTDTQYF

D: NA
size: NA
V: TRBV6-5
J: TRBJ1-4
DNA: TGTGCCAGCAGCCCGGACGGGGGACGGGAAAAACTGTTTTTT
CDR3: CASSPDGGREKLFF

D: NA
size: NA
V: TRBV27
J: TRBJ1-4
DNA: TGTGCCAGCAGTCGCCCCGAGGAGTTGGGAAAACTGTTTTTT
CDR3: CASSRPEELGKLFF

D: TRBD2
size: once
V: TRBV15
J: TRBJ2-5
DNA: TGTGCCACCAGCAGAGGACCGGGCGGACTAGCAGAGACCCAGTACTTC
CDR3: CATSRGPGGLAETQYF

D: TRBD2
size: NA
V: TRBV13
J: TRBJ2-3
DNA: TGTGCCAGCAGCTTAGGTCTAGCGGGGGCCTTCCTCACAGATACGCGGTATTTT
CDR3: CASSLGLAGAFLTDTRYF

D: TRBD2
size: NA
V: TRBV29-1
J: TRBJ2-1
DNA: TGCAGCGTTTTGGCGGGAGGATTTAATGAGCAGTTCTTC
CDR3: CSVLAGGFNEQFF

D: TRBD1
size: NA
V: TRBV7-9
J: TRBJ2-7
DNA: TGTGCCAGCAGCTTCGGGACAGGGGCAGATGGCGAGCAGTACTTC
CDR3: CASSFGTGADGEQYF

D: NA
size: NA
V: TRBV4-3
J: TRBJ1-2
DNA: TGCGCCAGCAGCCATAAAAGCGGGAAAACTTCCTATGGCTACACCTTC
CDR3: CASSHKSGKTSYGYTF

D: NA
size: once
V: TRBV3-1
J: TRBJ1-2
DNA: TGTGCCAGCAGCCAAGGTCGGGAGGGTGGCTACACCTTC
CDR3: CASSQGREGGYTF

D: NA
size: NA
V: TRBV20-1
J: TRBJ2-1
DNA: TGCAGTGCTAGAGAGGACAGCAATGAGCAGTTCTTC
CDR3: CSAREDSNEQFF

D: TRBD2
size: NA
V: TRBV29-1
J: TRBJ2-7
DNA: TGCAGCGCCAAAGGAACTAGCGGATCCTACGAGCAGTACTTC
CDR3: CSAKGTSGSYEQYF

D: TRBD1
size: NA
V: TRBV28
J: TRBJ1-4
DNA: TGTGCCAGCGGACGACAGGGCGTCGAGAAGAATGAAAAACTGTTTTTT
CDR3: CASGRQGVEKNEKLFF

D: TRBD1
size: NA
V: TRBV3-1
J: TRBJ2-7
DNA: TGTGCCAGCAGCCTTACAGGGGAATCGGGTTACGAGCAGTACTTC
CDR3: CASSLTGESGYEQYF

D: NA
size: NA
V: TRBV7-3
J: TRBJ1-2
DNA: TGTGCCAGCAGCCCCCGGGACGGTAACTATGGCTACACCTTC
CDR3: CASSPRDGNYGYTF